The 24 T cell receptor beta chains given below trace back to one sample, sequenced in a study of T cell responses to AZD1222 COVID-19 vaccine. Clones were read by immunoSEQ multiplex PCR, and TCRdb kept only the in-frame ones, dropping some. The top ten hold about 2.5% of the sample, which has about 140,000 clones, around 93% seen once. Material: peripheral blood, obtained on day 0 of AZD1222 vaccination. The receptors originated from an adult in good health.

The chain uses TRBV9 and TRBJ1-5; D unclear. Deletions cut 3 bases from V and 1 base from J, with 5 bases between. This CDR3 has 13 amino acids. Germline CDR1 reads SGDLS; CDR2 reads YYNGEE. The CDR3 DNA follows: TGTGCCAGCAGCGGCAACAGCAATCAGCCCCAGCATTTT. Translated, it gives CASSGNSNQPQHF.

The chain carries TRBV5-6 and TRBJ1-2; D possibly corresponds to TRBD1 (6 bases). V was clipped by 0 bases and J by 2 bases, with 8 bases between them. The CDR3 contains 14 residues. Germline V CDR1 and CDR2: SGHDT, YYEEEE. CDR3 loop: CASSLERGNYGYTF. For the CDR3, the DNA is TGTGCCAGCAGCTTGGAAAGGGGGAACTATGGCTACACCTTC.

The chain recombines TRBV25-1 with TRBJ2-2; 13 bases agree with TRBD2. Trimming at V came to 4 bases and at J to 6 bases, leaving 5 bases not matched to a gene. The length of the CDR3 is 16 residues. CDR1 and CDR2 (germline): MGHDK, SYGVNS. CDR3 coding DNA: TGTGCCAGCAGTGGACTAGCGGGAGGAAAGTCCGGGGAGCTGTTTTTT. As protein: CASSGLAGGKSGELFF.

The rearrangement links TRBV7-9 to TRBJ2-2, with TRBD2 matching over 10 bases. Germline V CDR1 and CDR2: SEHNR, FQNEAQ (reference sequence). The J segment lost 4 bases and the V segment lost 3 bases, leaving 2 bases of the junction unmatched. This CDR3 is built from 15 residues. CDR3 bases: TGTGCCAGCAGCTTGGGACTAGCGATCACCGGGGAGCTGTTTTTT. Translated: CASSLGLAITGELFF. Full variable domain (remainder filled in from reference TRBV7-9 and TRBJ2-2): DTGVSQNPRHKITKRGQNVTFRCDPISEHNRLYWYRQTLGQGPEFLTYFQNEAQLEKSRLLSDRFSAERPKGSFSTLEIQRTEQGDSAMYLCASSLGLAITGELFFGEGSRLTVL.

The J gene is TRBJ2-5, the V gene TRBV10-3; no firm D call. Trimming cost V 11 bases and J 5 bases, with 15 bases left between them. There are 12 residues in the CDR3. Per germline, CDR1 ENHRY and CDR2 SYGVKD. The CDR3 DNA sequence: TGTGCCTCGCACGATTCCCAGGAGACCCAGTACTTC. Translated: CASHDSQETQYF.

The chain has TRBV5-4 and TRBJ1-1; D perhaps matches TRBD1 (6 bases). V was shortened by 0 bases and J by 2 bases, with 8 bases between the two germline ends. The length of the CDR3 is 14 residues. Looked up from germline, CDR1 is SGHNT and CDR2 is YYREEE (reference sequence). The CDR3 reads CASSLATGNTEAFF. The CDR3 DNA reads TGTGCCAGCAGCTTGGCGACAGGAAACACTGAAGCTTTCTTT.

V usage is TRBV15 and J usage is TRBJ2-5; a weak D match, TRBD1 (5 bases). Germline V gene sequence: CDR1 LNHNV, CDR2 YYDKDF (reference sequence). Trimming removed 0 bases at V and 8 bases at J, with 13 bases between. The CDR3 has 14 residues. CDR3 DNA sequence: TGTGCCACCAGCAGAGATCAGGGCAGCTTTACCCAGTACTTC. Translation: CATSRDQGSFTQYF.

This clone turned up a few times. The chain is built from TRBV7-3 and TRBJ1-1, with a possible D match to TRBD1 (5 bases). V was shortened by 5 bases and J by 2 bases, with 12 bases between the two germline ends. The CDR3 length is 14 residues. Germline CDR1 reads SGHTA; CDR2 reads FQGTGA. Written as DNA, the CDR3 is TGTGCCAGCAGCCAGAATCAGGGTAACACTGAAGCTTTCTTT. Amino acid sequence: CASSQNQGNTEAFF.

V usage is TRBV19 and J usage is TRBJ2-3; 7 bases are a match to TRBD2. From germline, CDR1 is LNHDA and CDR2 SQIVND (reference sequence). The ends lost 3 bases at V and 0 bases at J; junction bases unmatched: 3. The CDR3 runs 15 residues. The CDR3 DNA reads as TGTGCCAGTAGTATTCGGGAGGACAGCACAGATACGCAGTATTTT. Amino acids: CASSIREDSTDTQYF.

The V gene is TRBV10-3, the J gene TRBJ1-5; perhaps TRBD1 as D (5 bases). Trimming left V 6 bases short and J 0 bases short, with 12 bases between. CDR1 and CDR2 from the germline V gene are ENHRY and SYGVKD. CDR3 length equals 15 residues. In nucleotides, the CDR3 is TGTGCCATCAGCGAGGAGGGGCTTAGCAATCAGCCCCAGCATTTT. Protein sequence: CAISEEGLSNQPQHF.

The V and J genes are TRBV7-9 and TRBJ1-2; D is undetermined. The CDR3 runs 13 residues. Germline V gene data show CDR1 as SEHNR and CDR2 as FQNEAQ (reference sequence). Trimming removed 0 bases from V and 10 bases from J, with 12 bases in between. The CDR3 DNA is TGTGCCAGCAGCTTAGCATGGACCACCGACTACACCTTC. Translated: CASSLAWTTDYTF. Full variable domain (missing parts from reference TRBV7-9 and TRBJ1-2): DTGVSQNPRHKITKRGQNVTFRCDPISEHNRLYWYRQTLGQGPEFLTYFQNEAQLEKSRLLSDRFSAERPKGSFSTLEIQRTEQGDSAMYLCASSLAWTTDYTFGSGTRLTVV.

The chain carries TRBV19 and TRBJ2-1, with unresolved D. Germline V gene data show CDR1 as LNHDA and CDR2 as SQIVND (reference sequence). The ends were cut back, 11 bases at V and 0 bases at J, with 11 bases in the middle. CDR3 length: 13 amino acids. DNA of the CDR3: TGTGCCGTATCTGTGAGCTCCTACAATGAGCAGTTCTTC. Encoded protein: CAVSVSSYNEQFF.

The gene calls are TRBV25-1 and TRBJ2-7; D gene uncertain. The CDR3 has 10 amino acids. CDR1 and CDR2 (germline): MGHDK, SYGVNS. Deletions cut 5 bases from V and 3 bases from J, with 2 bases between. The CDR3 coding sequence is TGTGCCAGCAGTAACTACGAGCAGTACTTC. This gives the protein CASSNYEQYF.

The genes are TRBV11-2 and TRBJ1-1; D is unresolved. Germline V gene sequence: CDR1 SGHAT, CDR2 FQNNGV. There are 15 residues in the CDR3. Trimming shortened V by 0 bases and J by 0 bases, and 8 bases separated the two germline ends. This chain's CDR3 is CASSLEGRMNTEAFF. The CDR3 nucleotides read TGTGCCAGCAGCTTAGAGGGCAGGATGAACACTGAAGCTTTCTTT.

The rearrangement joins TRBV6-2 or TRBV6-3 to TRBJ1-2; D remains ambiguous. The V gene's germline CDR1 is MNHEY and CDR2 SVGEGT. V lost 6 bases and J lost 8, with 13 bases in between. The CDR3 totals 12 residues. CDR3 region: CASSEKGSGYTF. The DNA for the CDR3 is TGTGCCAGCAGCGAGAAAGGCTCGGGCTACACCTTC.

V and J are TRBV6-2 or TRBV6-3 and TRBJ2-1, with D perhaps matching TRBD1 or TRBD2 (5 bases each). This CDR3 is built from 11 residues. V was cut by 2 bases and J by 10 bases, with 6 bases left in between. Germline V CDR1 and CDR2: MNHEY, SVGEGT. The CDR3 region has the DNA TGTGCCAGCAGTTACGGGGACGAGCAGTTCTTC. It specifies CASSYGDEQFF.

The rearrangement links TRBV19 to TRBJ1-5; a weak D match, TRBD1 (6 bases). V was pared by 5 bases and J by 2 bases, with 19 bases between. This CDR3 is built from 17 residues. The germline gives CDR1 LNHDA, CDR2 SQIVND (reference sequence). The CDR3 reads CASSQGGGRGGNQPQHF. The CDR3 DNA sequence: TGTGCCAGTAGTCAGGGAGGGGGACGAGGGGGCAATCAGCCCCAGCATTTT.

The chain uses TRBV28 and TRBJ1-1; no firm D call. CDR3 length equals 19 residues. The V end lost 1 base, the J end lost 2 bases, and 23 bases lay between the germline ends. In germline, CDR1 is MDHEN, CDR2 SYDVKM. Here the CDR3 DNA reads TGTGCCAGCAGTTTATTCTTCCCCCGCGGACGGACGGGAAACACTGAAGCTTTCTTT. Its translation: CASSLFFPRGRTGNTEAFF.

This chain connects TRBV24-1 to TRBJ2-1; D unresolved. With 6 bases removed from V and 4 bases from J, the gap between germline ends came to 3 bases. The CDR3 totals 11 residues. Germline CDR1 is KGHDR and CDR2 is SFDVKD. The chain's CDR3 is CATSSYNEQFF. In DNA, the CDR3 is TGTGCCACCAGTTCTTACAATGAGCAGTTCTTC.

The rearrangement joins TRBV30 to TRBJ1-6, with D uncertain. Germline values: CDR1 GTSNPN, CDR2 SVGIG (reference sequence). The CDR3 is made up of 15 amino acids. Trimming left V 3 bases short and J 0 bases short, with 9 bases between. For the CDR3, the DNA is TGTGCCTGGAGGACTTTCAGCTCCTATAATTCACCCCTCCACTTT. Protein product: CAWRTFSSYNSPLHF.

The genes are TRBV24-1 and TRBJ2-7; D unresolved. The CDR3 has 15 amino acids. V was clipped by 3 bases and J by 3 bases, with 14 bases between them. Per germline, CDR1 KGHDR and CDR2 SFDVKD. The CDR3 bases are TGTGCCACCAGTGATGCAAGAGGACGGAACTACGAGCAGTACTTC. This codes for CATSDARGRNYEQYF.

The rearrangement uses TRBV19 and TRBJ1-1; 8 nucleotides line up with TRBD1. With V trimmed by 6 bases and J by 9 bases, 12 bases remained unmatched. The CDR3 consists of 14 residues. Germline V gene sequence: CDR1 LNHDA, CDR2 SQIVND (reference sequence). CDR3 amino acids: CASSERPGTGKAFF. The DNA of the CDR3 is TGTGCCAGTAGCGAACGCCCCGGGACAGGTAAAGCTTTCTTT.

CDR3 in DNA: TGTGCCAGTAGTATAGATAACAGGGGCTCCTACGAGCAGTACTTC. Translation: CASSIDNRGSYEQYF. The chain carries TRBV19 and TRBJ2-7, with 7 bases fitting TRBD1. CDR1 is LNHDA, CDR2 SQIVND, per germline (reference sequence). Losses at the gene ends were 0 bases for V and 0 bases for J; bases not matched to a gene: 2. The CDR3 is 15 amino acids.

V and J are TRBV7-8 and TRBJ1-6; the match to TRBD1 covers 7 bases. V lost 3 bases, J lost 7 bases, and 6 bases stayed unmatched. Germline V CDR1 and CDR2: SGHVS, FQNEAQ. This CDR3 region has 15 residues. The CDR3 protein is CASSFQRGRNSPLHF. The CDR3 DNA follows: TGTGCCAGCAGCTTTCAGAGGGGGCGGAATTCACCCCTCCACTTT.